This T cell receptor beta chain was retrieved from a study of control samples from healthy donors and cancer patients (dated by TCRdb to 2020 to 2021). From the cysteine through the phenylalanine, the CDR3 covers 14 amino acids. The entry retains the CDR3 DNA only, 42 bases that are in frame from base 1. The germline V gene specifies SNHLY as CDR1 and FYNNEI as CDR2. Relative to germline, V is missing 8 bases and J is missing 5 bases, with 6 bases of the junction outside any gene match. Turning to this clone: The target of this receptor is not known. One base away there is no much larger clone; base qualities are not given.

Libraries were prepared through the immunoSEQ multiplex PCR assay. What TCRdb holds here is the immuneACCESS table cut down to in-frame rearrangements. Part of the clones is not present; checked against another copy, under half of the missing clones reflect an unresolved V gene, and the others are unexplained. The sample contains fewer than 90,000 clones, under 90% of them found a single time. The leading ten clones occupy under 30% of the sample. The sample taken for sequencing was blood. The chain uses TRBV2 and TRBJ1-6; TRBD1 agrees with 7 junctional bases. The origin of this receptor is a man aged 45-65 years in good health. The CDR3 corresponds to CASSSDRNNSPLHF. The nucleotides read TGTGCCAGCTCTTCGGACAGGAATAATTCACCCCTCCACTTT.